Sequencing of this TCR beta chain was carried out in a study of blood T cells in healthy people across ages. Through a sample-barcoded 5' primer and a J-beta primer mix, a second PCR was run for roughly 6 to 11 cycles. A tag from a template-switch adaptor with 12 random nucleotides marked each cDNA molecule. TCRdb recomputed calls from the 5' RACE reads with MiXCR, one row per CDR3 protein. The sample consists of about 900,000 distinct CDR3 sequences, under 50% of them appearing once. The CDR3 consists of 16 residues. Germline V lookup: CDR1 SGHDN, CDR2 FVKESK. The V end was cut by 4 bases, the J end by 2 bases, with 17 bases between.

The chain is built from TRBV14 and TRBJ2-5; D unclear. Sequencing was performed on blood. This clonotype originated in a man aged 25 to 45 in good health. CDR3 nucleotides: TGTGCCAGCAGCCTCCTACGCGGCGGCCTGCAAGAGACCCAGTACTTC. The encoded protein is CASSLLRGGLQETQYF.